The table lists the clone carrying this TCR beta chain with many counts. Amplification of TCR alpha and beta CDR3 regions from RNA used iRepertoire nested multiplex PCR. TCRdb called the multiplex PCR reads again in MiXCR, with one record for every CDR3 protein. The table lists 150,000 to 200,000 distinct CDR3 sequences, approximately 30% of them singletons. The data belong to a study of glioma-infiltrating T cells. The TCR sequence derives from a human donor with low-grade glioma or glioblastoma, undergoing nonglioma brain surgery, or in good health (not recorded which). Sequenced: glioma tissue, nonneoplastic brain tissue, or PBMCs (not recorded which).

CDR3 bases: TGCAGTGCTTTCCCTCTTGTGACTAGCGGGAGGATCACCTACGAGCAGTACTTC. It is translated as CSAFPLVTSGRITYEQYF. This sequence joins TRBV20-1 and TRBJ2-7; 13 nucleotides match TRBD2. This CDR3 comprises 18 residues. Germline V gene sequence: CDR1 DFQATT, CDR2 SNEGSKA (reference sequence). With V trimmed by 5 bases and J by 2 bases, 15 bases remained unmatched.